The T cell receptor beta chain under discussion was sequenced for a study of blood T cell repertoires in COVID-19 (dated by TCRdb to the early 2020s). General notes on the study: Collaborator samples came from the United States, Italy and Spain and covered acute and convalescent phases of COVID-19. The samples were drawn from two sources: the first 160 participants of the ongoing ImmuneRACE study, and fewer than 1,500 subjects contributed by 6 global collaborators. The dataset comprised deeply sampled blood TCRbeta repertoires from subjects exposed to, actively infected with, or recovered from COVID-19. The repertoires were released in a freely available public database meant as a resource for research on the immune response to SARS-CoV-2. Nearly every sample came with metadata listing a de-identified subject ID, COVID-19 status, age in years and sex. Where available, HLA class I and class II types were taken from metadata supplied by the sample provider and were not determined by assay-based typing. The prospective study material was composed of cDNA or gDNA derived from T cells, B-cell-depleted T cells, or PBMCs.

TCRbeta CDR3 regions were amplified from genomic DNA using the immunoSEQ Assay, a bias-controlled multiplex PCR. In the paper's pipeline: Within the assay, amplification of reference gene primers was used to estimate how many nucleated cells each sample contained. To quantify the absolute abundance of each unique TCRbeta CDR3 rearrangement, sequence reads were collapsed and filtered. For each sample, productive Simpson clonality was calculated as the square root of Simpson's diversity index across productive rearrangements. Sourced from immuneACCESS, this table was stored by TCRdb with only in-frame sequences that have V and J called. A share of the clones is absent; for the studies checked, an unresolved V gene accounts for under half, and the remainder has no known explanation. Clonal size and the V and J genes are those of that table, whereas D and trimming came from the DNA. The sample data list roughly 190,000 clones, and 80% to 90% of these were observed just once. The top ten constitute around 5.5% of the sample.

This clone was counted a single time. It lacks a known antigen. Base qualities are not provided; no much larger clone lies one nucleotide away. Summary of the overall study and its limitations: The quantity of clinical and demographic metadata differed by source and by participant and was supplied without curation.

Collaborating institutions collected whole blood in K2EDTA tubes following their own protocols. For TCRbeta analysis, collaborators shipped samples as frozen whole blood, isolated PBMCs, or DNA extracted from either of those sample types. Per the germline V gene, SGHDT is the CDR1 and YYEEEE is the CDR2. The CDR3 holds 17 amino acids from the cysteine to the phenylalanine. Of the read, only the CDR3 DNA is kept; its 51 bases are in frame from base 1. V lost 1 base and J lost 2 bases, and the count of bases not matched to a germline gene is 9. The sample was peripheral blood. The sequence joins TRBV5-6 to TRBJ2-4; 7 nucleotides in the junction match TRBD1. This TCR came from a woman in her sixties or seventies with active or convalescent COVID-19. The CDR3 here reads CASSLWNRGVTKNIQYF. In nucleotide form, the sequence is TGTGCCAGCAGCTTGTGGAACAGGGGTGTAACCAAAAACATTCAGTACTTC.